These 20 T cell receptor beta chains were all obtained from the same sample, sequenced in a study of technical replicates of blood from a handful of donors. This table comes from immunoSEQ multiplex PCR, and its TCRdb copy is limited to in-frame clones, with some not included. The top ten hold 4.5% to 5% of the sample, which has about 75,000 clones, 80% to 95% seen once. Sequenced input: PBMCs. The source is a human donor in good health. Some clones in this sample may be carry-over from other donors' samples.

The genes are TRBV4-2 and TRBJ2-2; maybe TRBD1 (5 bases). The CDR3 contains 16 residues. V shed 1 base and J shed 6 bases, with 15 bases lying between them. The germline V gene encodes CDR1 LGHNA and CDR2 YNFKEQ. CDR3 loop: CASSQGGRSWAGELFF. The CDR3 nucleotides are TGTGCCAGCAGCCAAGGGGGCCGGTCATGGGCCGGGGAGCTGTTTTTT.

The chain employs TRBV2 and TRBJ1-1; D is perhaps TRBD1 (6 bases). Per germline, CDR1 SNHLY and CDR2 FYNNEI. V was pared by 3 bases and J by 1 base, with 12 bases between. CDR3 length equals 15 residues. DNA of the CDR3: TGTGCCAGCAGTGATCAGGGGTTACCGAACACTGAAGCTTTCTTT. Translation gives CASSDQGLPNTEAFF.

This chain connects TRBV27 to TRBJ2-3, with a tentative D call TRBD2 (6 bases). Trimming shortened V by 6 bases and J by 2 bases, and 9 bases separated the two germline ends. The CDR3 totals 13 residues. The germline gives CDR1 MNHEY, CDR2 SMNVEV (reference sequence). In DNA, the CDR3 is TGTGCCAGCAGCGCGGGGTACACAGATACGCAGTATTTT. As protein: CASSAGYTDTQYF.

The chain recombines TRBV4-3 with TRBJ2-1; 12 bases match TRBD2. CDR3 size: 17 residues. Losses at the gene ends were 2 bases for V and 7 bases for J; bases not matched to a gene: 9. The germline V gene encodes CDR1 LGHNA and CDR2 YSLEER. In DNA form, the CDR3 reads TGCGCCAGCAGCCAATTATCTAGCGGGGGGGCCGGTAATGAGCAGTTCTTC. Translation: CASSQLSSGGAGNEQFF.

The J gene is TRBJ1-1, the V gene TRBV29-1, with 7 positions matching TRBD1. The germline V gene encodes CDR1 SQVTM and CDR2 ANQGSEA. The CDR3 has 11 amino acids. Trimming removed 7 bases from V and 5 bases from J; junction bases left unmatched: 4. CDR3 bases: TGCAGCGACGACAGGGAAACTGAAGCTTTCTTT. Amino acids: CSDDRETEAFF.

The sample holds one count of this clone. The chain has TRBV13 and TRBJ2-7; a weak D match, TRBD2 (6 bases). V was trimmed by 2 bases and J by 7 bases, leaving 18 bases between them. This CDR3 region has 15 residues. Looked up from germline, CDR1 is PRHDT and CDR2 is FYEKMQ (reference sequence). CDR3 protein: CASSLRGTPWGEQYF. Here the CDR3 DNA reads TGTGCCAGCAGCTTACGGGGGACTCCGTGGGGGGAGCAGTACTTC.

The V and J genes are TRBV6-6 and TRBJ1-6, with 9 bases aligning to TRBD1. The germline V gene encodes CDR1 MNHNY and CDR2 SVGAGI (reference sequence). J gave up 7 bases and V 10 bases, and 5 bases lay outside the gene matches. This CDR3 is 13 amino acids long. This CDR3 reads CATQQGANSPLHF. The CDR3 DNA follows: TGTGCCACCCAACAGGGGGCCAATTCACCCCTCCACTTT.

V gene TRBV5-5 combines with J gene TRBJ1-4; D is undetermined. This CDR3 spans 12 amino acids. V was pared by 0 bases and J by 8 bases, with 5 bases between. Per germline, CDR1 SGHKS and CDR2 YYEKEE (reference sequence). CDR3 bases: TGTGCCAGCAGCTTGGTTGAGGAAAAACTGTTTTTT. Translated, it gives CASSLVEEKLFF.

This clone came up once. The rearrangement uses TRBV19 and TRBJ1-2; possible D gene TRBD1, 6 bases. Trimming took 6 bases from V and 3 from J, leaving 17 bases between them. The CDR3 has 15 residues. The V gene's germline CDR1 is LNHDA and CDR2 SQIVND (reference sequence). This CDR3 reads CASREHRDGDYGYTF. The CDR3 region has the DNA TGTGCCAGTAGGGAACACAGGGACGGGGACTATGGCTACACCTTC.

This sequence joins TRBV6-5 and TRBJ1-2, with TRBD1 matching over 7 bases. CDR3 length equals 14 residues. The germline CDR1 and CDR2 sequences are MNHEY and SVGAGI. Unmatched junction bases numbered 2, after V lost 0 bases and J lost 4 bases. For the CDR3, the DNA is TGTGCCAGCAGTTACTCTGACAGGGTCTATGGCTACACCTTC. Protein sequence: CASSYSDRVYGYTF.

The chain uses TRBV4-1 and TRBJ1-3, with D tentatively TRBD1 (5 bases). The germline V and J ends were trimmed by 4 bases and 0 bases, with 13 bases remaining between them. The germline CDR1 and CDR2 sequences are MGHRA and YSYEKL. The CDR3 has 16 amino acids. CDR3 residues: CASSPGLMVSGNTIYF. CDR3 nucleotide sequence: TGCGCCAGCAGCCCGGGACTCATGGTCTCTGGAAACACCATATATTTT.

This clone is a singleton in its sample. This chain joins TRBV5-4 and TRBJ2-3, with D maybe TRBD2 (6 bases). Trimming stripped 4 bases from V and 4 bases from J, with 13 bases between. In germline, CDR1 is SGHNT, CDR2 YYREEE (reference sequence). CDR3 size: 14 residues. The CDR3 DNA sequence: TGTGCCAGCAGCCCTAAGGGAGGCGCAGATACGCAGTATTTT. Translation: CASSPKGGADTQYF.

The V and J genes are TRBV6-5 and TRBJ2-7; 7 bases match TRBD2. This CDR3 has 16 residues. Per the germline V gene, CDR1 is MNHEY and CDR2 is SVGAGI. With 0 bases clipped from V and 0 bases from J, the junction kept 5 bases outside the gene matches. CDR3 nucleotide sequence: TGTGCCAGCAGTTACTCGATCAGCGGGGTCTCCTACGAGCAGTACTTC. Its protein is CASSYSISGVSYEQYF.

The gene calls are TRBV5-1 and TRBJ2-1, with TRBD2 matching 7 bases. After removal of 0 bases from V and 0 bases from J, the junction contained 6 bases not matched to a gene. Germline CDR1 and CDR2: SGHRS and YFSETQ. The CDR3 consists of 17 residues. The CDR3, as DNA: TGCGCCAGCAGCTTGGCCTCAAGGACTAGCTCCTACAATGAGCAGTTCTTC. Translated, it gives CASSLASRTSSYNEQFF.

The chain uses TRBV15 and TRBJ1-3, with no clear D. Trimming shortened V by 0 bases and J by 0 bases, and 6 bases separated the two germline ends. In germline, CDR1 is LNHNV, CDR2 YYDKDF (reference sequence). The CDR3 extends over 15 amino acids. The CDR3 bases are TGTGCCACCAGCAGAGACAGAAGCTCTGGAAACACCATATATTTT. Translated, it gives CATSRDRSSGNTIYF.

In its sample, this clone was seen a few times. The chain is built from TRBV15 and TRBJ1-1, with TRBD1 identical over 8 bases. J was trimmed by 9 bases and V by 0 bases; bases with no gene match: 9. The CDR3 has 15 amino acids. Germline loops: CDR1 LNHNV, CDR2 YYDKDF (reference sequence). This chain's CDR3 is CATSRDKDAGGKAFF. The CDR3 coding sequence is TGTGCCACCAGCAGAGATAAGGATGCAGGGGGCAAAGCTTTCTTT.

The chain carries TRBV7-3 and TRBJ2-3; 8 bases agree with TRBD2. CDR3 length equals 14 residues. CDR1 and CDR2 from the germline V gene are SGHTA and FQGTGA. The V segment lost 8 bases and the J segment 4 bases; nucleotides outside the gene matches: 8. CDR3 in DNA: TGTGCCAGCTCGGGTGCGGGGGGCTCAGATACGCAGTATTTT. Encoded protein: CASSGAGGSDTQYF.

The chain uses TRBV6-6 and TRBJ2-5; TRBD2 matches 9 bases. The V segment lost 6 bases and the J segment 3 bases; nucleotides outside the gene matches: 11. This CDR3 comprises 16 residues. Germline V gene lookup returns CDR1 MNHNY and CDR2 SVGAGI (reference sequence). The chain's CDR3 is CASSRIEVAGEETQYF. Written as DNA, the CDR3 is TGTGCCAGCAGCCGTATAGAGGTAGCGGGGGAAGAGACCCAGTACTTC.

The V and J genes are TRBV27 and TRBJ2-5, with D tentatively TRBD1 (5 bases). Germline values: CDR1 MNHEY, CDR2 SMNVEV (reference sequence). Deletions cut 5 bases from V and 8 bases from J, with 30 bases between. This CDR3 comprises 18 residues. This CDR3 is CASSPPGIGVSAWGTQYF. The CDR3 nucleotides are TGTGCCAGCAGTCCCCCAGGGATAGGGGTTAGTGCGTGGGGTACCCAGTACTTC.

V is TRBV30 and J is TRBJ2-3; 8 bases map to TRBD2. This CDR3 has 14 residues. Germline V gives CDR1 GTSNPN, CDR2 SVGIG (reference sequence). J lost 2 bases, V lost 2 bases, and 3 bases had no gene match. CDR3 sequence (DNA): TGTGCCTGGAGTAGCGGGAGTCCCACAGATACGCAGTATTTT. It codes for CAWSSGSPTDTQYF.